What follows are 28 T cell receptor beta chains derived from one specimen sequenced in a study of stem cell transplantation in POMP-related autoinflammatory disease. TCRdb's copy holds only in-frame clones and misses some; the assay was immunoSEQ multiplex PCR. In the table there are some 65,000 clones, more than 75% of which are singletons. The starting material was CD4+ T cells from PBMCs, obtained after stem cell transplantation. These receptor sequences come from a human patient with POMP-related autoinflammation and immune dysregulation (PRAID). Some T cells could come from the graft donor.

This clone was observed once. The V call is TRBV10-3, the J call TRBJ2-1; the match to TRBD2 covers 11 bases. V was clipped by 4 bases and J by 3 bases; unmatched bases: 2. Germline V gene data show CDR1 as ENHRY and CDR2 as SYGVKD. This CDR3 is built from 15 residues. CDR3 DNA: TGTGCCATCAGTGCGGGACTAGCGGACTACAATGAGCAGTTCTTC. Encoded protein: CAISAGLADYNEQFF.

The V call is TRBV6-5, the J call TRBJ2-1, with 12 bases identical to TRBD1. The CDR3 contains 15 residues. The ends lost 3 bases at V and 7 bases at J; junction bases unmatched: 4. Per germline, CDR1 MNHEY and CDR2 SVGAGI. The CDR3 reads CASSYRDRGRNEQFF. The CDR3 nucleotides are TGTGCCAGCAGTTATCGGGACAGGGGGCGGAATGAGCAGTTCTTC.

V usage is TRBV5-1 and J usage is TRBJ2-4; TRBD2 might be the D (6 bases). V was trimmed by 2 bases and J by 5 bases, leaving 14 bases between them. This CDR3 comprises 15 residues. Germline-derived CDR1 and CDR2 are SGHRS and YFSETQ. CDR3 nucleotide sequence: TGCGCCAGCAGCTTCGACTTCGGGGGACAAAACATTCAGTACTTC. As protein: CASSFDFGGQNIQYF.

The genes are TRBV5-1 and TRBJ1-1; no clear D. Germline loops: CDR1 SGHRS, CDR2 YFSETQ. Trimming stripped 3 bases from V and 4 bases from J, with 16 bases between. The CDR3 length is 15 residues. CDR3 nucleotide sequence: TGCGCCAGCAGCTCAACTGGACCCCCGAGCACTGAAGCTTTCTTT. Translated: CASSSTGPPSTEAFF.

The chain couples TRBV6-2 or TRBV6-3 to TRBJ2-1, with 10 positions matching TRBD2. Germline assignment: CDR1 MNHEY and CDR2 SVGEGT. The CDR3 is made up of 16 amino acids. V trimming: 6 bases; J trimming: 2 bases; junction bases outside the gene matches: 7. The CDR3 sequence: CASSPRTSGPYNEQFF. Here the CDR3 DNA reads TGTGCCAGCAGCCCTAGGACTAGCGGTCCCTACAATGAGCAGTTCTTC.

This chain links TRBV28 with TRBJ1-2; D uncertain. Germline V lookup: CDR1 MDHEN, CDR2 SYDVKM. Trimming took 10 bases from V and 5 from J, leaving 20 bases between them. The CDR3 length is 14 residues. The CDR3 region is CATNYRVLGYGYTF. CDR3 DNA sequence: TGTGCCACCAACTATAGAGTCTTAGGGTATGGCTACACCTTC.

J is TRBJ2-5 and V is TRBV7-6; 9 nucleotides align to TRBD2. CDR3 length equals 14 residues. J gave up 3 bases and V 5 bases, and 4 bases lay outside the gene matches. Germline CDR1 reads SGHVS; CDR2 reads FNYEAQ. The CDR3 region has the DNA TGTGCCAGCAGCCATCGACTAGCGGAAGAGACCCAGTACTTC. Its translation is CASSHRLAEETQYF.

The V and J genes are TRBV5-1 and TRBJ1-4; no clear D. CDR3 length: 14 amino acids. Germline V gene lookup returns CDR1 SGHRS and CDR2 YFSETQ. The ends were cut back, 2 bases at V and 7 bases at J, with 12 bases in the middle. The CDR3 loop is CASSFDPEGEKLFF. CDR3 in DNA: TGCGCCAGCAGCTTCGATCCCGAGGGTGAAAAACTGTTTTTT.

The CDR3 here is CASSSGLAGRTDTQYF. In DNA, the CDR3 is TGTGCCAGCTCTTCCGGACTAGCGGGGAGGACAGATACGCAGTATTTT. This rearrangement joins TRBV18 to TRBJ2-3; 12 bases align to TRBD2. The CDR3 extends over 16 amino acids. The V gene's germline CDR1 is KGHSH and CDR2 LQKENI. J gave up 3 bases and V 6 bases, and 7 bases lay outside the gene matches.

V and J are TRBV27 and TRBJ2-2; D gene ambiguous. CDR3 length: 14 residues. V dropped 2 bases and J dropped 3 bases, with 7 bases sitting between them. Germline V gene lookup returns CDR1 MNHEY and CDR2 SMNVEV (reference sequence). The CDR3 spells CASSLRGDTGELFF. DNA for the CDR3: TGTGCCAGCAGTTTACGAGGAGACACCGGGGAGCTGTTTTTT.

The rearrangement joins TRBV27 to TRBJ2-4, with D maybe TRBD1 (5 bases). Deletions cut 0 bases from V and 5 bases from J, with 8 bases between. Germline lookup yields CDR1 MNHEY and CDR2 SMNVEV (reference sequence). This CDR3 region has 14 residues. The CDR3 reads CASSLSGVQNIQYF. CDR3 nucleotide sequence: TGTGCCAGCAGTTTATCAGGGGTTCAAAACATTCAGTACTTC.

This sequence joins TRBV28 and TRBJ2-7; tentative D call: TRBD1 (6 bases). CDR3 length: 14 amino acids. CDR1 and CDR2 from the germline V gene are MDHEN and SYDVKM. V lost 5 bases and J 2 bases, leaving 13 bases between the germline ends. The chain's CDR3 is CASSRDIGPYEQYV. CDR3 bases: TGTGCCAGCAGTCGGGACATCGGCCCCTACGAGCAGTACGTC.

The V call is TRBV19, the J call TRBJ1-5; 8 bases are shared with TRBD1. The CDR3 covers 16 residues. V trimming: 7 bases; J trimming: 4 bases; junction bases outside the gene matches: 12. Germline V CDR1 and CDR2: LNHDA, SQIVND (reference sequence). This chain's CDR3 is CASTPLGQGLNQPQHF. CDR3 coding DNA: TGTGCCAGTACTCCTCTAGGACAGGGACTTAATCAGCCCCAGCATTTT.

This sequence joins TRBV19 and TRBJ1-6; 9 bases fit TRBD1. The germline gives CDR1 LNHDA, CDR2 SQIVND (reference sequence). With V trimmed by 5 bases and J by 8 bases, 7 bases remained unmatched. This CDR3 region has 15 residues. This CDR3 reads CASSGSGTGYSPLHF. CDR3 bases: TGTGCCAGTAGTGGATCCGGGACAGGGTATTCACCCCTCCACTTT.

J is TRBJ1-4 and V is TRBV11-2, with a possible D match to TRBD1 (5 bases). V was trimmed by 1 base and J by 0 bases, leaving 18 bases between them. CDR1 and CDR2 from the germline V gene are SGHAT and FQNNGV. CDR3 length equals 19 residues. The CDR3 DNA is TGTGCCAGCAGCTTAGGACGGGGGACGCCTACCACAACTAATGAAAAACTGTTTTTT. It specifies CASSLGRGTPTTTNEKLFF.

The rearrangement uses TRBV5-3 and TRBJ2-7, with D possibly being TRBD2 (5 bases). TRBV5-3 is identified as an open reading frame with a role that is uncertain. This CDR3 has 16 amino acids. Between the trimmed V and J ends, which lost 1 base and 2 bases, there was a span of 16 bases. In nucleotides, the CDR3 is TGTGCCAGAAGCTTGTTTAAGGTGGCGGGTGCCTACGAGCAGTACTTC. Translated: CARSLFKVAGAYEQYF.

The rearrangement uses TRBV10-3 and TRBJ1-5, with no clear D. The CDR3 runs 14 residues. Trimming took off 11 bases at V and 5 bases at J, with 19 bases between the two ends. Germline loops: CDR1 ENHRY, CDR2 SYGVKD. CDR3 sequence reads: CAASGSAEDQPQHF. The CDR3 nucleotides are TGTGCCGCATCCGGTTCAGCGGAGGATCAGCCCCAGCATTTT.

The CDR3 is CASSYATSGGGGTQYF. In nucleotides, the CDR3 is TGTGCCAGCAGTTACGCGACTAGCGGGGGGGGAGGTACGCAGTATTTT. J is TRBJ2-3 and V is TRBV6-6, with 14 nucleotides matching TRBD2. The CDR3 contains 16 residues. With V trimmed by 2 bases and J by 8 bases, 6 bases remained unmatched. CDR1 and CDR2 (germline): MNHNY, SVGAGI (reference sequence).

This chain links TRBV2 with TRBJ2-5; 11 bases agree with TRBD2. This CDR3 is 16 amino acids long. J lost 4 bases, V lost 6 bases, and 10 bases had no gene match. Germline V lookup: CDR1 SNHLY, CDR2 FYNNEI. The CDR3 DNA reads TGTGCCAGCAGGGTAGGCGCTAGCGGGAGGTTAGAGACCCAGTACTTC. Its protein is CASRVGASGRLETQYF.

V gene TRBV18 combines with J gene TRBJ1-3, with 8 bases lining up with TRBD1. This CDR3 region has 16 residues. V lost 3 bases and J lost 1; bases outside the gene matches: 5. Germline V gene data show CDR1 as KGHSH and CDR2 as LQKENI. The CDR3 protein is CASSPRDRRSGNTIYF. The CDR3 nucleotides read TGTGCCAGCTCACCCCGGGACAGGCGATCTGGAAACACCATATATTTT.

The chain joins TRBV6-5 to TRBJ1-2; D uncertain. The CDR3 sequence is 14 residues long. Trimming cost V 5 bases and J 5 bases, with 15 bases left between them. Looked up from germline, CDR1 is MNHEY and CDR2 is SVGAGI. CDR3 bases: TGTGCCAGCAGTCCCGGGGTCCGTCATTATGGCTACACCTTC. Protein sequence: CASSPGVRHYGYTF.

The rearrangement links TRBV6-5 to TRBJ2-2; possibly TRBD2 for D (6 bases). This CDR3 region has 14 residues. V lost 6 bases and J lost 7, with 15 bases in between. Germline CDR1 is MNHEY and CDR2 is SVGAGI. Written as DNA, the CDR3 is TGTGCCAGCAGCCGCCTGGGACTGGGCGGGGAGCTGTTTTTT. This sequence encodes CASSRLGLGGELFF.

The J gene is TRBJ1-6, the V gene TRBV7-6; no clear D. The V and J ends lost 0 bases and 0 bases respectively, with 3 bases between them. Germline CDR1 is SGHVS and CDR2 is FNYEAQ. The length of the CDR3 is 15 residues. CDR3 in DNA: TGTGCCAGCAGCTTAGCGAGCTCCTATAATTCACCCCTCCACTTT. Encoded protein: CASSLASSYNSPLHF.

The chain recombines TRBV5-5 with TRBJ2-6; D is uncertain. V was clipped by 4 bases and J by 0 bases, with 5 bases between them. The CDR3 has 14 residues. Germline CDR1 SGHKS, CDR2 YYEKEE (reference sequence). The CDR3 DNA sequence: TGTGCCAGCAGCCGGAGCTCTGGGGCCAACGTCCTGACTTTC. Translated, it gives CASSRSSGANVLTF.

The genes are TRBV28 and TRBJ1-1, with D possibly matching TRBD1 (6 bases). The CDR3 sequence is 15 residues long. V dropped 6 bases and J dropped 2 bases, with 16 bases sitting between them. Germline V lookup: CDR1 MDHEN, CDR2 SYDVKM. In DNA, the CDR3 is TGTGCCAGCAGCTCCACGGGGGGACAAAACACTGAAGCTTTCTTT. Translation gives CASSSTGGQNTEAFF.

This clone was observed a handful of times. The CDR3 here is CASTSGAGTGELFF. CDR3 nucleotide sequence: TGTGCCAGCACGTCGGGGGCAGGCACCGGGGAGCTGTTTTTT. The rearrangement uses TRBV7-9 and TRBJ2-2, with D perhaps given as TRBD1 or TRBD2 (6 bases each). The V and J ends lost 7 bases and 4 bases respectively, with 13 bases between them. The CDR3 extends over 14 amino acids. CDR1 is SEHNR, CDR2 FQNEAQ, per germline (reference sequence).

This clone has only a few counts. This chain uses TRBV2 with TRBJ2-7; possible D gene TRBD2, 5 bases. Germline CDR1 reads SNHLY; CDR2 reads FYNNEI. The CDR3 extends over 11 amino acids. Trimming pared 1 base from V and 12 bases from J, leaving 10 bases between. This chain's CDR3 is CASSEGAEVYF. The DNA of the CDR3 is TGTGCCAGCAGTGAAGGGGCGGAGGTGTACTTC.

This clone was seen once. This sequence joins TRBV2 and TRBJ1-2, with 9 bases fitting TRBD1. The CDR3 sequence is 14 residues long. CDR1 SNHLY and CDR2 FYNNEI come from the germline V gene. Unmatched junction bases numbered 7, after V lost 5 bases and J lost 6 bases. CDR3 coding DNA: TGTGCCAGCAGTCTCTCGGGACAGGGTAATGGCTACACCTTC. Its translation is CASSLSGQGNGYTF.